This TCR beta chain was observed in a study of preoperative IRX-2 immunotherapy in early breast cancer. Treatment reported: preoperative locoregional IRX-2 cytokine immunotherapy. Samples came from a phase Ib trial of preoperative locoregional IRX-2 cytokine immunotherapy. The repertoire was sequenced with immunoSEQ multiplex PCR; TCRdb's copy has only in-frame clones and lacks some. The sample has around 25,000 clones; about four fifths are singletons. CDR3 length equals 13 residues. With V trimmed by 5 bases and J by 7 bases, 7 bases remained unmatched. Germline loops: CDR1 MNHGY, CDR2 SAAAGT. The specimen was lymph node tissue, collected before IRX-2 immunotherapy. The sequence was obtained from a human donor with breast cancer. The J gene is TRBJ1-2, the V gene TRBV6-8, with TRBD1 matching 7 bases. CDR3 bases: TGTGCCAGCAGTGACGAGGGGGCTGGTGGCTACACCTTC. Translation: CASSDEGAGGYTF.